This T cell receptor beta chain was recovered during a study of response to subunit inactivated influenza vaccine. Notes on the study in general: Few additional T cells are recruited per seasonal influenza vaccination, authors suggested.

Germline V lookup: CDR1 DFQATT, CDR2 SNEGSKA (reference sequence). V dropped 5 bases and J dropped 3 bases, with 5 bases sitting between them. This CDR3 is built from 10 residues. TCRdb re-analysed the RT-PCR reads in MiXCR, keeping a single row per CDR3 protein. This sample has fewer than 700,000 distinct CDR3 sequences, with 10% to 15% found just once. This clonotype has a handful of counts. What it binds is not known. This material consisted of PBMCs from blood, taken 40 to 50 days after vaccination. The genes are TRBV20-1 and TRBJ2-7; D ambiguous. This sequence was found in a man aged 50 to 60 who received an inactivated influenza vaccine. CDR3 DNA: TGCAGTGCTCATAACTACGAGCAGTACTTC. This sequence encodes CSAHNYEQYF.